A single TCR beta chain is shown here with its context. Libraries were prepared by immunoSEQ multiplex PCR; TCRdb keeps only in-frame clonotypes and omits some of them. The sample holds approximately 60,000 clones, approximately 78% seen once. This entry belongs to a study of blood T cell repertoires in COVID-19. The receptor's source is a woman of 80 years or more with acute or convalescent COVID-19. Sample: peripheral blood.

CDR3 amino acids: CASSFSGRRNEQYF. The CDR3 DNA reads as TGTGCCAGCAGCTTTAGCGGGAGGAGGAACGAGCAGTACTTC. V gene TRBV7-8 combines with J gene TRBJ2-7; the match to TRBD2 covers 10 bases. Trimming at V came to 3 bases and at J to 5 bases, leaving 4 bases not matched to a gene. Germline CDR1 and CDR2: SGHVS and FQNEAQ. This CDR3 spans 14 amino acids.